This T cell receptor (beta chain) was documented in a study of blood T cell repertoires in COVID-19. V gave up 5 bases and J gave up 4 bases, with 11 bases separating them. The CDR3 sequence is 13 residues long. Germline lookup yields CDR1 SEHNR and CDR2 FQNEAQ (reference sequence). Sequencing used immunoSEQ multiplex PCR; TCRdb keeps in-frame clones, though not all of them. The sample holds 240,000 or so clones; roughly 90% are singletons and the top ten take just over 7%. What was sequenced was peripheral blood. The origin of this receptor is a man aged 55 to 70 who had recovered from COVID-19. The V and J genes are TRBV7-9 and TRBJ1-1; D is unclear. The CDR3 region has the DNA TGTGCCAGCAGCGGCGGGTTGGGCACTGAAGCTTTCTTT. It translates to CASSGGLGTEAFF.